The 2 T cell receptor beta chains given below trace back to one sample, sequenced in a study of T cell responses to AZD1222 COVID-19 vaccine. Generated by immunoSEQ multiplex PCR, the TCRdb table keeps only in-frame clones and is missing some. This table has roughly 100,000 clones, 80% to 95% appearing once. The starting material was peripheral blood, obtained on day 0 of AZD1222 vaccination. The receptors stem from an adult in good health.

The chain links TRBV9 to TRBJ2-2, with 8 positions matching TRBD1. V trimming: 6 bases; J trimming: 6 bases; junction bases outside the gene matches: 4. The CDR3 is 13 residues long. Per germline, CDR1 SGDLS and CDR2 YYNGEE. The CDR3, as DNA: TGTGCCAGCACCCGACAGGGGTCCGGGGAGCTGTTTTTT. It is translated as CASTRQGSGELFF.

The CDR3 DNA reads TGCGCCAGCTCCCCCACGACAGTACGTTTCTCCTACGAGCAGTACTTC. This sequence encodes CASSPTTVRFSYEQYF. The chain links TRBV5-1 to TRBJ2-7; TRBD1 might be the D (5 bases). Germline values: CDR1 SGHRS, CDR2 YFSETQ. V was pared by 7 bases and J by 0 bases, with 20 bases between. CDR3 length equals 16 residues.